In this sample, the clone carrying this T cell receptor (beta chain) turned up once. Its antigen is currently unknown. Trimming cost V 3 bases and J 0 bases, with 12 bases left between them. The length of the CDR3 is 15 residues. The record originates from a study of T cells in tuberculosis. Study-wide results and caveats: The TCR-beta difference was not significant; alpha differences partly reflected length. Classification accuracy was 80% to 90% (AUROC 0.7 to 0.9) with the GMM-specific repertoire.

Generated by immunoSEQ multiplex PCR, the TCRdb table keeps only in-frame clones and is missing some. The repertoire holds fewer than 35,000 clones, with 95% as singletons. The TCR sequence derives from a donor under 30 with latent tuberculosis or without tuberculosis infection. This chain links TRBV5-3 with TRBJ1-1; D is uncertain. TRBV5-3 has ORF status, its function being uncertain. Sequences were obtained from PBMCs. CDR3 sequence: CARSSYSTMNTEAFF. The CDR3 nucleotides are TGTGCCAGAAGCTCCTACTCCACGATGAACACTGAAGCTTTCTTT.